The T cell receptor (beta chain) described here comes from a study of identical twins (dated by TCRdb to about 2016). Some background on the complete study: The study deep-sequenced TCR alpha and beta repertoires from monozygotic twins, unrelated adults of various ages and cord blood to test whether fetal clonotypes persist. To rule out contamination, the twin experiments were replicated at different times with different library preparation protocols.

Receptor amplification or capture employed 5' RACE. For sequencing, an Illumina HiSeq 2000 was employed. Template switching introduced a universal primer binding site; the final cDNA contained a unique molecular identifier, enabling accurate counting of TCR cDNA molecules. Specific primers in the conserved constant-segment region were used to synthesize first-strand cDNA for the TCR alpha and beta chains. To control for contamination, each cDNA library was double barcoded with a SMART-Mk sample barcode plus Illumina barcodes. TruSeq adapter sequences along with Illumina sample barcodes were introduced in two successive PCR steps. Sequencing of the TCR alpha and beta cDNA libraries was done on the Illumina HiSeq platform using custom primers. In the authors' own workflow: Raw reads were processed with MiGEC to extract unique molecular identifiers, and MiXCR was used to determine CDR3 positions. Recombination models were inferred per individual with the repgenHMM and IGoR tools using an EM algorithm. The tcR package in R was used for shared clonotype analysis, with sharing normalized by the product of cloneset sizes. To study raw recombination without the effects of thymic and clonal selection, out-of-frame nonproductive sequences were analyzed. TCRdb handled the public reads itself, with Q25 trimming in fastp and clone calling in MiXCR, and kept productive beta chains. Records with the same CDR3 protein are collapsed into one entry carrying the most frequent genes and DNA. In this record, the V and J calls reflect TCRdb's handling and not the investigators' own analysis. This sample has just under 650,000 distinct CDR3 sequences in its table, and about 7% of those were observed once. About 1.6% of the sample goes to the ten largest clones.

This clonotype has ten or more counts. The antigen it recognizes is unknown. The sample holds no much larger clone one base away, and base qualities are not on file. Every donor in the study was a healthy Caucasian. Three pairs of female monozygotic twins, all aged roughly 18 to 29 years, were included in the twin cohort. RNA for TCR libraries was isolated from peripheral blood mononuclear cells. CDR1 and CDR2 (MNHNS, SASEGT) derive from the germline V gene. The cysteine opens and the phenylalanine closes a CDR3 of 16 amino acids. The read is trimmed to its CDR3 DNA, 48 bases read in frame from base 1. From V the trimming removes 7 bases and from J it removes 2 bases, while the gene matches leave 6 bases of the junction unaccounted for. The paper's findings and limits, for the study overall: Abundant cord blood beta clonotypes had fewer insertions, young adult naive repertoires showed a similar but weaker trend, and memory repertoires showed no such trend. Because the same donors could not be followed over many years, the conclusions relied on cross-sectional statistical analysis. Out-of-frame TCR alpha sharing in monozygotic twins was systematically underestimated by recombination models, whereas sharing between unrelated individuals was in agreement with the recombination models. Invariant T cells such as MAIT and iNKT could partly confound zero-insertion analyses, although diverse VJ usage argued against such confounding for most clonotypes. Out-of-frame TCR alpha sequences shared between twins showed an excess of low generation-probability sequences compared with coincidental sharing between unrelated individuals. The excess sharing between twins in beta out-of-frame sequences was weaker because fewer shared sequences reduced the signal-to-noise ratio.

The data were also submitted as part of a second study, on yellow fever vaccine responses in identical twins. Per the second study: The authors reported that the T cell response to vaccination in identical twins appeared partly convergent and partly personalized. The study precisely tracked vaccine-responding T cell clones in identical twins.

The receptor was derived from a woman in her late teens or twenties in good health. The V and J segments used are TRBV6-1 and TRBJ2-1; TRBD2 agrees with 12 junctional bases. What was sequenced was PBMCs. The CDR3 region has the sequence CASKLTSGSPYNEQFF. Read as DNA, the sequence is TGTGCCAGCAAACTGACTAGCGGGAGCCCCTACAATGAGCAGTTCTTC.